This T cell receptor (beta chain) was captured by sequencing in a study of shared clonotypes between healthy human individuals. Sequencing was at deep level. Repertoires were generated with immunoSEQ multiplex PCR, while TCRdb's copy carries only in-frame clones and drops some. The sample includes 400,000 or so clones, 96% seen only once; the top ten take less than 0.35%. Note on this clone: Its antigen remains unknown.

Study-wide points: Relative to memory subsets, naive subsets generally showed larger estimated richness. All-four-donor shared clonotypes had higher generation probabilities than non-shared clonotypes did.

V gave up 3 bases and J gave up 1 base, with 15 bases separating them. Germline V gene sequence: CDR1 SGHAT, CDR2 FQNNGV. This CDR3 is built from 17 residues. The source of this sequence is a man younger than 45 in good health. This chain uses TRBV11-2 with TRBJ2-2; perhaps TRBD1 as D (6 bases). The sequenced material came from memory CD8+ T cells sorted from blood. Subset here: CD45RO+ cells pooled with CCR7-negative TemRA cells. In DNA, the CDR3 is TGTGCCAGCAGCTTTACTTTAGGGGGTATGAACACCGGGGAGCTGTTTTTT. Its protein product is CASSFTLGGMNTGELFF.